This TCR beta chain derives from a study of CD8 T cells in ankylosing spondylitis (dated by TCRdb to 2016 to 2017). As for the study more broadly: The study set out to find disease-linked TCR variants by profiling T cell receptor beta repertoires in ankylosing spondylitis patients and healthy donors. The full study cohort comprised 25 ankylosing spondylitis patients and approximately 100 healthy donors. Peripheral blood was sampled, and synovial fluid was also collected from ankylosing spondylitis patients.

The germline V gene (reference sequence) supplies CDR1 DFQATT and CDR2 SNEGSKA. Inclusive of the bounding cysteine and phenylalanine, the CDR3 is 15 residues long. The kept DNA is CDR3 alone, 45 bases in frame from the first base. Data came from an Illumina HiSeq 2500. Quantitative 5'-RACE with molecular barcodes was used to prepare TCR beta libraries. From the authors' description of their analysis: To identify disease-linked TCR variants, a new computational method was used, one built on a probabilistic model of VDJ rearrangement. The raw public reads went through TCRdb reprocessing: fastp at Q25, MiXCR clone calling, in-frame beta chains kept. Every CDR3 protein is listed once, alongside the most common genes and DNA of its rows. TCRdb's processing, not the study's, gives the V and J calls here. This sample comprises approximately 400,000 distinct CDR3 sequences, under 20% of them detected only once. Over 0.9% of the sample is in the top ten clones.

Broad study findings and their caveats: Blood from ankylosing spondylitis patients appeared to be characterized by a TCR beta motif made up of seven or eight highly homologous amino acid variants. The disease-linked clones were reported to be significantly enriched in matched synovial fluid samples from ankylosing spondylitis patients. A CD8+ phenotype was shown by the disease-linked clones, which were found at relatively low frequencies in peripheral blood. Some motif variants were previously reported in synovial fluid and blood of reactive arthritis patients, suggesting common disease-initiation mechanisms.

A word on this clonotype: It lacks a known antigen. Germline is not matched at one junction end, which may reflect a read error.

This sequence uses TRBV20-1 and TRBJ2-2; 10 bases in the junction line up with TRBD2. The sequence derives from a male donor with ankylosing spondylitis. Source material: blood, either unsorted or a sorted T cell fraction (not recorded which). The bases read TGCAGTGCGAAGACTAGCGGGTCGAACACCGGGAAGCTGTTTTTT. It is translated as CSAKTSGSNTGKLFF.